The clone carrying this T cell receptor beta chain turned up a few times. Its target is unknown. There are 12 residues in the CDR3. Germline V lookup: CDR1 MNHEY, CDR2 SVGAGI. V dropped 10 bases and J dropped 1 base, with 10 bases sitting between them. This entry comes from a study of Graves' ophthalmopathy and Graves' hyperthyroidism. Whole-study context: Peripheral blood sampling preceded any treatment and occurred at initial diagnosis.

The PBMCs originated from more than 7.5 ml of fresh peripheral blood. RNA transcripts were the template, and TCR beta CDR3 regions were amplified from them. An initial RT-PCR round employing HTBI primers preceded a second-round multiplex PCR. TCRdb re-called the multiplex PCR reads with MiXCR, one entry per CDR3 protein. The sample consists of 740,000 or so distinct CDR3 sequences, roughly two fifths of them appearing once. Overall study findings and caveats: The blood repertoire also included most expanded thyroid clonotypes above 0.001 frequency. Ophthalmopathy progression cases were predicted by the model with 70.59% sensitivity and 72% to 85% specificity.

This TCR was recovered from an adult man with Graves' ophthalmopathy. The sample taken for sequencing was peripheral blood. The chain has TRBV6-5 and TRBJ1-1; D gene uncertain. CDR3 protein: CATRVGNTEAFF. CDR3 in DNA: TGTGCCACCCGGGTCGGGAACACTGAAGCTTTCTTT.